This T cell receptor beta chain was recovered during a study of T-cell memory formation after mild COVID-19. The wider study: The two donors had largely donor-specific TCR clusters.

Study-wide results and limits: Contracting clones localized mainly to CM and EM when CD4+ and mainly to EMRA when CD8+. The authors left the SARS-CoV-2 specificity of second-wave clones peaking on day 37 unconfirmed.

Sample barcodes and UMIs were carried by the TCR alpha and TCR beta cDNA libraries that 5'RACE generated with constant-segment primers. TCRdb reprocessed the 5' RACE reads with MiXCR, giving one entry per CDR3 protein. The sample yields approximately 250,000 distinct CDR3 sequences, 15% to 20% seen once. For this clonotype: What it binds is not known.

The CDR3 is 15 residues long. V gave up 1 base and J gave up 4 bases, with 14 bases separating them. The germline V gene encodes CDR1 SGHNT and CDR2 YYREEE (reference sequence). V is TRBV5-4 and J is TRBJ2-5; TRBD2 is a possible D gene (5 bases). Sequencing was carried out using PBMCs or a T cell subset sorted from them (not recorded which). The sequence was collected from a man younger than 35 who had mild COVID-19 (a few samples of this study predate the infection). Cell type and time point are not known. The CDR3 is CASSLPGSGGETQYF. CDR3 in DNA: TGTGCCAGCAGCTTGCCGGGGTCGGGTGGAGAGACCCAGTACTTC. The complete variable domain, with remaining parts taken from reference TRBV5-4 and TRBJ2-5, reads ETGVTQSPTHLIKTRGQQVTLRCSSQSGHNTVSWYQQALGQGPQFIFQYYREEENGRGNFPPRFSGLQFPNYSSELNVNALELDDSALYLCASSLPGSGGETQYFGPGTRLLVL.